A selection of T cell receptor beta chains follows, all from one sample in a study of T cell changes during pregnancy in multiple sclerosis. TCRdb's table, derived via immunoSEQ multiplex PCR, lists solely in-frame clones and lacks some. The table records approximately 88,000 clones, around 96% of them present only once. Sequencing was performed on peripheral blood, taken in the second trimester of pregnancy. The receptors shown here come from a female donor with multiple sclerosis, enrolled in a pregnancy study. Both conserved end residues are part of each CDR3. A D gene is named only where the DNA matches it firmly. The size entry is marked missing in some rows and otherwise reads once, few, many or a size class.

J: TRBJ2-7
size: -
D: TRBD1
length: 14
V: TRBV27
CDR3: CASSFGQGSYEQYF
DNA: TGTGCCAGCAGTTTCGGACAGGGGTCCTACGAGCAGTACTTC

J: TRBJ2-3
size: -
D: -
length: 16
V: TRBV19
CDR3: CASSPSGGSRTDTQYF
DNA: TGTGCCAGTAGTCCGTCTGGGGGGAGTCGCACAGATACGCAGTATTTT

J: TRBJ2-3
size: -
D: TRBD2
length: 18
V: TRBV30
CDR3: CAWERGIRSGRSPDTQYF
DNA: TGTGCCTGGGAGAGAGGTATCCGGAGCGGGAGGAGCCCAGATACGCAGTATTTT

J: TRBJ2-3
size: -
D: TRBD2
length: 12
V: TRBV9
CDR3: CASSASSGPRYF
DNA: TGTGCCAGCAGCGCCTCTAGCGGTCCTAGGTATTTT

J: TRBJ2-7
size: -
D: -
length: 13
V: TRBV5-8
CDR3: CASSPKDSYEQYF
DNA: TGTGCCAGCAGCCCAAAGGACAGCTACGAGCAGTACTTC

J: TRBJ1-2
size: -
D: -
length: 14
V: TRBV5-1
CDR3: CASSRGSGNYGYTF
DNA: TGCGCCAGCAGCCGGGGGAGCGGCAACTATGGCTACACCTTC

J: TRBJ2-1
size: -
D: TRBD2
length: 16
V: TRBV2
CDR3: CASSGETSGSRDEQFF
DNA: TGTGCCAGCAGTGGGGAGACTAGCGGGAGTAGGGATGAGCAGTTCTTC

J: TRBJ2-7
size: -
D: TRBD1
length: 13
V: TRBV27
CDR3: CASSSTTGYEQYF
DNA: TGTGCCAGCAGTTCTACGACAGGGTACGAGCAGTACTTC

J: TRBJ1-5
size: -
D: -
length: 14
V: TRBV7-9
CDR3: CASSPEGGDQPQHF
DNA: TGTGCCAGCAGCCCAGAGGGCGGGGATCAGCCCCAGCATTTT

J: TRBJ2-5
size: -
D: TRBD2
length: 15
V: TRBV5-6
CDR3: CASSLAGGAQETQYF
DNA: TGTGCCAGCAGCTTGGCGGGGGGGGCACAAGAGACCCAGTACTTC

J: TRBJ2-5
size: -
D: -
length: 15
V: TRBV27
CDR3: CASSLTKSSQETQYF
DNA: TGTGCCAGCAGTTTAACTAAATCGAGCCAAGAGACCCAGTACTTC

J: TRBJ1-4
size: -
D: TRBD1
length: 15
V: TRBV27
CDR3: CASNGQGKMNEKLFF
DNA: TGTGCCAGCAACGGACAGGGAAAAATGAATGAAAAACTGTTTTTT

J: TRBJ2-3
size: -
D: -
length: 13
V: TRBV7-2
CDR3: CASSGRLTDTQYF
DNA: TGTGCCAGCTCCGGGAGACTCACAGATACGCAGTATTTT

J: TRBJ2-2
size: -
D: -
length: 14
V: TRBV5-1
CDR3: CASSPAGGTGELFF
DNA: TGCGCCAGCAGCCCGGCCGGGGGAACCGGGGAGCTGTTTTTT

J: TRBJ2-2
size: once
D: -
length: 13
V: TRBV7-2
CDR3: CASSLALTGELFF
DNA: TGTGCCAGCAGCTTAGCTCTCACCGGGGAGCTGTTTTTT

J: TRBJ1-1
size: -
D: -
length: 11
V: TRBV4-1
CDR3: CASSQGSEAFF
DNA: TGCGCCAGCAGCCAAGGGAGTGAAGCTTTCTTT

J: TRBJ2-1
size: -
D: TRBD2
length: 16
V: TRBV5-1
CDR3: CASSSSGTSGRSEQFF
DNA: TGCGCCAGCAGCTCATCCGGGACTAGCGGGAGGAGTGAGCAGTTCTTC

J: TRBJ2-1
size: -
D: -
length: 13
V: TRBV19
CDR3: CASSIDSYNEQFF
DNA: TGTGCCAGTAGTATAGACAGTTACAATGAGCAGTTCTTC

J: TRBJ2-3
size: -
D: -
length: 12
V: TRBV7-6
CDR3: CASSSSTDTQYF
DNA: TGTGCCAGCAGCTCAAGCACAGATACGCAGTATTTT

J: TRBJ2-2
size: -
D: TRBD2
length: 13
V: TRBV10-2
CDR3: CATTSGRGGELFF
DNA: TGCGCCACCACTAGCGGGAGGGGCGGGGAGCTGTTTTTT

J: TRBJ2-7
size: -
D: -
length: 15
V: TRBV4-1
CDR3: CASSQVAGPKIEQYF
DNA: TGCGCCAGCAGCCAAGTGGCAGGCCCTAAGATAGAGCAGTACTTC

J: TRBJ1-3
size: -
D: -
length: 17
V: TRBV9
CDR3: CASSVVPEGSLGNTIYF
DNA: TGTGCCAGCAGCGTAGTTCCAGAGGGAAGCCTCGGAAACACCATATATTTT

J: TRBJ2-1
size: few
D: -
length: 13
V: TRBV5-6
CDR3: CASSLQRKREQFF
DNA: TGTGCCAGCAGCTTGCAGCGGAAGAGGGAGCAGTTCTTC

J: TRBJ2-5
size: -
D: TRBD1
length: 15
V: TRBV6-1
CDR3: CASSNLQGARETQYF
DNA: TGTGCCAGCAGTAATCTACAGGGGGCGCGGGAGACCCAGTACTTC